The present entry profiles one T cell receptor (beta chain) with its context. In the PCR, 60 Vbeta and 13 Jbeta primers were used. Generated by immunoSEQ multiplex PCR, the TCRdb table keeps only in-frame clones and is missing some. This sample has over 100,000 clones, with 65% to 80% found just once. The length of the CDR3 is 14 residues. Germline V gene data show CDR1 as SGHTA and CDR2 as FQGTGA. V lost 4 bases to trimming and J lost 8 bases; unmatched junction nucleotides: 9. The record originates from a study of cytomegalovirus exposure and HLA in healthy donors. Sequencing was carried out using PBMCs. The genes are TRBV7-3 and TRBJ1-2; 8 bases are a match to TRBD1. This TCR came from a man in his forties or fifties in good health and CMV-seropositive. The DNA of the CDR3 is TGTGCCAGCAGCTCCGGGCAGGACAGGGTCGGCTACACCTTC. The encoded protein is CASSSGQDRVGYTF.